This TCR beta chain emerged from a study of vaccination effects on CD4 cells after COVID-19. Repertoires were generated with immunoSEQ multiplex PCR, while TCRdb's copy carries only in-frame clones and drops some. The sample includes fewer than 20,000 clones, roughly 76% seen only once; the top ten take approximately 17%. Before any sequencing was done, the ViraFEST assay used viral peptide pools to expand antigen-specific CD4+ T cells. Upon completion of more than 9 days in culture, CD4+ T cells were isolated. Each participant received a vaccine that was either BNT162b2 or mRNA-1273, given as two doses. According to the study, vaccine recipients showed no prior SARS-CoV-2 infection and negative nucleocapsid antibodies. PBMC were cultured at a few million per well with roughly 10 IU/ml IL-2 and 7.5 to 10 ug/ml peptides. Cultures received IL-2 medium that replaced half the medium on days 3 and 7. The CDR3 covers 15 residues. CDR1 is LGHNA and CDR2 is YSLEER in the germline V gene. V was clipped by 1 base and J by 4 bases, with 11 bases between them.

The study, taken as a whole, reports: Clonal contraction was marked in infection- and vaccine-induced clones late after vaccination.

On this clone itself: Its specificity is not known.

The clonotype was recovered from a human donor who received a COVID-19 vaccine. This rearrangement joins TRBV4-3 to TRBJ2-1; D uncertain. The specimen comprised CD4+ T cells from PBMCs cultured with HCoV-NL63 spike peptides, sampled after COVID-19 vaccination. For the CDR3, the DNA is TGCGCCAGCAGCCAAGCGGGTCCCCCATACAATGAGCAGTTCTTC. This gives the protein CASSQAGPPYNEQFF.